The 28 T cell receptor beta chains below were found in one sample sequenced in a study of human T cells and chemical hapten exposure. TCRdb independently ran MiXCR on the RACE reads; one entry per CDR3 protein. The sample shows approximately 400,000 distinct CDR3 sequences, more than 4.5% of them seen only once. Regarding time point: patch test 1, 2 weeks after DPC sensitization. Regarding treatment: therapeutic diphenylcyclopropenone sensitization with weekly scalp DPC. This specimen consisted of whole blood, obtained in connection with sensitization to the hapten diphenylcyclopropenone (DPC). Receptor source: a woman in her fifties or sixties with alopecia areata. Some clones in this sample may be carry-over from other donors' samples.

V and J are TRBV24-1 and TRBJ2-1; no reliable D call. The germline V and J ends were trimmed by 10 bases and 6 bases, with 12 bases remaining between them. There are 12 residues in the CDR3. Germline CDR1 and CDR2: KGHDR and SFDVKD. The CDR3 DNA is TGTGCCACGGGCCAAGCCCCCAATGAGCAGTTCTTC. This codes for CATGQAPNEQFF.

This clonotype was seen only a few times. V and J are TRBV12-3 or TRBV12-4 and TRBJ2-1, with D uncertain. CDR3 length: 15 residues. Trimming left V 6 bases short and J 5 bases short, with 17 bases between. This CDR3 reads CASRTSTYTHNEQFF. As DNA, the CDR3 is TGTGCCAGCAGGACGTCGACATACACTCACAATGAGCAGTTCTTC.

This clonotype has at least ten counts. V and J are TRBV4-2 and TRBJ2-7; the match to TRBD2 covers 9 bases. The germline CDR1 and CDR2 sequences are LGHNA and YNFKEQ. V shed 2 bases and J 0 bases; nucleotides not matched to a gene: 2. The CDR3 sequence is 15 residues long. The CDR3 DNA reads TGTGCCAGCAGCCAAACTAGCGGGTCCTCCTACGAGCAGTACTTC. Translation gives CASSQTSGSSYEQYF.

The rearrangement joins TRBV6-6 to TRBJ2-7; TRBD2 aligns across 13 bases. This CDR3 has 15 residues. Per germline, CDR1 MNHNY and CDR2 SVGAGI (reference sequence). Germline trimming cut 4 bases from V and 6 bases from J; bases unmatched to any gene: 6. In nucleotides, the CDR3 is TGTGCCAGCAGTTCCCGGACTAGCGGGAGCGGCGAGCAGTACTTC. As protein: CASSSRTSGSGEQYF.

This clonotype was counted at least ten times. The conserved final phenylalanine or tryptophan is absent from the CDR3, which likely points to a read error. No DNA is shown, since the ends of the CDR3 on it are uncertain; the CDR3 is the one TCRdb lists. This CDR3 reads CAMPGLRGILG. The V call is TRBV21-1, the J call TRBJ2-3; the table's D gene call, TRBD2, was not cross checked with the DNA. TRBV21-1 is given as a pseudogene. Ends included, the CDR3 has 11 residues.

The chain joins TRBV10-3 to TRBJ2-3, with 9 bases fitting TRBD2. CDR3 length: 17 amino acids. Germline CDR1 is ENHRY and CDR2 is SYGVKD. Losses at the gene ends were 5 bases for V and 1 base for J; bases not matched to a gene: 10. The CDR3 sequence is CAISLGISGGRTDTQYF. CDR3 sequence (DNA): TGTGCCATCAGTCTGGGAATTAGCGGGGGCCGCACAGATACGCAGTATTTT.

A few counts support this clonotype. The rearrangement uses TRBV20-1 and TRBJ2-3; 10 bases line up with TRBD1. J lost 7 bases, V lost 5 bases, and 6 bases had no gene match. Germline loops: CDR1 DFQATT, CDR2 SNEGSKA (reference sequence). CDR3 length: 13 residues. The CDR3 DNA reads TGCAGTGCTGGAGGACAGGGGGGGTATACGCAGTATTTT. As protein: CSAGGQGGYTQYF.

This clonotype occurred many times. The chain combines TRBV3-1 with TRBJ2-1; 12 nucleotides align to TRBD2. The J segment lost 7 bases and the V segment lost 4 bases, leaving 8 bases of the junction unmatched. The CDR3 loop spans 16 amino acids. The V gene's germline CDR1 is LGHDT and CDR2 YNNKEL (reference sequence). CDR3 protein: CASSLRTSGKKNEQFF. The CDR3 region has the DNA TGTGCCAGCAGCCTCCGGACTAGCGGGAAGAAGAATGAGCAGTTCTTC.

The table lists this clonotype with many counts. The V gene is TRBV18, the J gene TRBJ1-5, with a possible D match to TRBD1 (6 bases). Looked up from germline, CDR1 is KGHSH and CDR2 is LQKENI. This CDR3 has 15 amino acids. Trimming took off 2 bases at V and 9 bases at J, with 17 bases between the two ends. The CDR3 sequence is CASSPGGGKHGPQHF. The CDR3, as DNA: TGTGCCAGCTCACCAGGGGGGGGCAAGCACGGGCCCCAGCATTTT.

This clonotype was seen a handful of times. This chain uses TRBV29-1 with TRBJ1-5; D might be TRBD1 (6 bases). The CDR3 is 15 residues long. With 6 bases removed from V and 0 bases from J, the gap between germline ends came to 15 bases. Looked up from germline, CDR1 is SQVTM and CDR2 is ANQGSEA. CDR3 coding DNA: TGCAGCGTCCTGACAGGCGATTATAGCAATCAGCCCCAGCATTTT. Protein product: CSVLTGDYSNQPQHF.

The gene calls are TRBV12-3 or TRBV12-4 and TRBJ1-6, with no clear D. The CDR3 loop spans 13 amino acids. Trimming left V 2 bases short and J 7 bases short, with 6 bases between. CDR3 DNA: TGTGCCAGCAGTTTACTTAGGAATTCACCCCTCCACTTT. Its translation: CASSLLRNSPLHF.

This CDR3 reads CASSSETSGSFLGANVLTF. In DNA form, the CDR3 reads TGTGCCAGCAGTTCCGAAACTAGCGGGAGTTTCCTTGGGGCCAACGTCCTGACTTTC. The chain links TRBV6-2 or TRBV6-3 to TRBJ2-6; TRBD2 agrees at 11 bases. Germline V gene sequence: CDR1 MNHEY, CDR2 SVGEGT. V lost 4 bases, J lost 3 bases, and 11 bases stayed unmatched. The CDR3 is 19 residues long.

In this sample, this clonotype turned up many times. The genes are TRBV4-1 and TRBJ1-5; tentatively, D is TRBD1 (5 bases). Between the trimmed V and J ends, which lost 0 bases and 7 bases, there was a span of 19 bases. Germline V CDR1 and CDR2: MGHRA, YSYEKL. This CDR3 has 17 amino acids. CDR3 nucleotides: TGCGCCAGCAGCCAAGAGGGGCGCGGTAGTCTAACCCAGCCCCAGCATTTT. The encoded protein is CASSQEGRGSLTQPQHF.

This sequence joins TRBV6-1 and TRBJ2-1; perhaps TRBD2 as D (7 bases). The V and J ends lost 7 bases and 7 bases respectively, with 20 bases between them. CDR3 length equals 15 residues. Germline values: CDR1 MNHNS, CDR2 SASEGT. Here the CDR3 DNA reads TGTGCCAGCACCCCGGGGGGCGGGGTGGGGAATGAGCAGTTCTTC. This gives the protein CASTPGGGVGNEQFF.

This clonotype was observed a handful of times. The chain has TRBV5-1 and TRBJ2-3; D gene unclear. Germline V gene sequence: CDR1 SGHRS, CDR2 YFSETQ. This CDR3 is built from 15 residues. Deletions cut 0 bases from V and 3 bases from J, with 11 bases between. CDR3 region: CASSLEGIGTDTQYF. CDR3 DNA sequence: TGCGCCAGCAGCTTGGAGGGAATCGGAACAGATACGCAGTATTTT.

The rearrangement links TRBV28 to TRBJ2-7; the D is unclear. The CDR3 loop spans 13 amino acids. Germline lookup yields CDR1 MDHEN and CDR2 SYDVKM. V lost 8 bases and J lost 2, with 13 bases in between. DNA of the CDR3: TGTGCCAGCCGTCTCTCGGTGGCCTACGAGCAGTACTTC. It encodes CASRLSVAYEQYF. The full variable domain, rest sourced from reference TRBV28 and TRBJ2-7, is DVKVTQSSRYLVKRTGEKVFLECVQDMDHENMFWYRQDPGLGLRLIYFSYDVKMKEKGDIPEGYSVSREKKERFSLILESASTNQTSMYLCASRLSVAYEQYFGPGTRLTVT.

This clonotype was detected only a few times. The chain carries TRBV12-3 or TRBV12-4 and TRBJ1-1; D is ambiguous. Trimming stripped 6 bases from V and 1 base from J, with 12 bases between. This CDR3 spans 14 amino acids. CDR3 bases: TGTGCCAGCAGCCTGTCTCAAGCGAACACTGAAGCTTTCTTT. Translating gives CASSLSQANTEAFF.

This clonotype occurred a few times. The J gene is TRBJ2-3, the V gene TRBV20-1; 10 bases map to TRBD1. The CDR3 length is 14 residues. J was trimmed by 2 bases and V by 5 bases; bases with no gene match: 4. Germline lookup yields CDR1 DFQATT and CDR2 SNEGSKA (reference sequence). The CDR3 DNA follows: TGCAGTGCTGGGAGACAGGGGGCCACAGATACGCAGTATTTT. As protein: CSAGRQGATDTQYF.

The sample holds many counts of this clonotype. This rearrangement joins TRBV7-2 to TRBJ2-3; D not certain. The CDR3 length is 15 residues. Per the germline V gene, CDR1 is SGHTA and CDR2 is FQGNSA. V was shortened by 1 base and J by 7 bases, with 15 bases between the two germline ends. CDR3: CASSLVPQQLHTQYF. CDR3 DNA: TGTGCCAGCAGCTTAGTTCCGCAGCAGTTGCATACGCAGTATTTT.

This clonotype appeared many times. V and J are TRBV7-8 and TRBJ2-7; D is unresolved. Trimming cost V 5 bases and J 6 bases, with 8 bases left between them. This CDR3 is 11 amino acids long. The germline gives CDR1 SGHVS, CDR2 FQNEAQ. The CDR3: CASSPRSEQYF. The CDR3 coding sequence is TGTGCCAGCAGCCCCCGGTCCGAGCAGTACTTC. Full variable domain (outside the CDR3, taken from reference TRBV7-8 and TRBJ2-7): GAGVSQSPRYKVAKRGQDVALRCDPISGHVSLFWYQQALGQGPEFLTYFQNEAQLDKSGLPSDRFFAERPEGSVSTLKIQRTQQEDSAVYLCASSPRSEQYFGPGTRLTVT.

This clonotype was seen a few times. For the CDR3, the DNA is TGTGCCAGCAGCCTCGGACCTAACTCCTACGAGCAGTACTTC. It specifies CASSLGPNSYEQYF. V gene TRBV7-9 combines with J gene TRBJ2-7; D remains ambiguous. Germline V lookup: CDR1 SEHNR, CDR2 FQNEAQ (reference sequence). The V end lost 5 bases, the J end lost 0 bases, and 11 bases lay between the germline ends. This CDR3 has 14 residues.

This clonotype has a count of ten or more. This rearrangement joins TRBV6-1 to TRBJ1-5; weak D call: TRBD1 (5 bases). The CDR3 runs to 15 residues. The germline CDR1 and CDR2 sequences are MNHNS and SASEGT. The V end lost 6 bases, the J end lost 9 bases, and 21 bases lay between the germline ends. The CDR3 nucleotides read TGTGCCAGCAGAGGCCCGGGACGAGCAGCATCGCCCCAGCATTTT. It yields the protein CASRGPGRAASPQHF.

This clonotype was picked up many times. This chain connects TRBV5-5 to TRBJ2-7; D might be TRBD1 (8 bases). V was shortened by 0 bases and J by 3 bases, with 13 bases between the two germline ends. From germline, CDR1 is SGHKS and CDR2 YYEKEE (reference sequence). The CDR3 covers 15 residues. CDR3: CASSLDTGGGYEQYF. The CDR3 DNA reads TGTGCCAGCAGCTTGGATACAGGGGGGGGCTACGAGCAGTACTTC.

V gene TRBV9 combines with J gene TRBJ2-1; 7 bases match TRBD2. The CDR3 spans 15 residues. From germline, CDR1 is SGDLS and CDR2 YYNGEE. The J segment lost 6 bases and the V segment lost 0 bases, leaving 6 bases of the junction unmatched. CDR3 bases: TGTGCCAGCAGCGTAGTAACTAGCGAGATCAATGAGCAGTTCTTC. It yields the protein CASSVVTSEINEQFF.

The genes are TRBV9 and TRBJ2-1; a possible D gene is TRBD2 (5 bases). The CDR3 has 16 residues. Germline V gene lookup returns CDR1 SGDLS and CDR2 YYNGEE. V shed 4 bases and J shed 7 bases, with 21 bases lying between them. The CDR3 DNA reads as TGTGCCAGCAGCCCAGAGGGTGGGTCCCGCCGGAATGAGCAGTTCTTC. Protein sequence: CASSPEGGSRRNEQFF.

This clonotype was observed many times. The chain is built from TRBV7-9 and TRBJ2-3, with D perhaps TRBD2 (5 bases). V was pared by 1 base and J by 4 bases, with 9 bases between. Germline assignment: CDR1 SEHNR and CDR2 FQNEAQ (reference sequence). This CDR3 region has 14 residues. As DNA, the CDR3 is TGTGCCAGCAGCTTAGGGGAGAGCGCAGATACGCAGTATTTT. It yields the protein CASSLGESADTQYF.

The chain is built from TRBV20-1 and TRBJ1-4, with D possibly being TRBD1 (5 bases). CDR1 is DFQATT and CDR2 is SNEGSKA in the germline V gene (reference sequence). V was shortened by 5 bases and J by 3 bases, with 10 bases between the two germline ends. This CDR3 comprises 13 residues. The CDR3 bases are TGCAGTGCTTCAGACAGTGCTAATGAAAAACTGTTTTTT. Translated: CSASDSANEKLFF.

This clonotype has more than one count but fewer than ten. The CDR3 nucleotides read TGCAGTGCTAGCGGGGGGGCCGTCACAGATACGCAGTATTTT. This encodes CSASGGAVTDTQYF. The rearrangement uses TRBV20-1 and TRBJ2-3, with 8 bases matching TRBD2. This CDR3 spans 14 amino acids. Germline loops: CDR1 DFQATT, CDR2 SNEGSKA (reference sequence). V trimming: 3 bases; J trimming: 2 bases; junction bases outside the gene matches: 4.